Shown below are 26 T cell receptor beta chains from a single sample sequenced in a study of blood T cell repertoires in COVID-19. The table came from immunoSEQ multiplex PCR; TCRdb's copy has only in-frame clones and leaves some out. The sample has more than 150,000 clones; 86% are singletons. Sequenced sample: peripheral blood. Source of these receptors: a man aged 65 to 85 with active or convalescent COVID-19.

CDR3 loop: CASSQTGNQPQHF. In DNA form, the CDR3 reads TGCGCCAGCAGTCAGACAGGCAATCAGCCCCAGCATTTT. The chain employs TRBV4-1 and TRBJ1-5, with a possible D match to TRBD1 (5 bases). The CDR3 loop spans 13 amino acids. Germline V gene lookup returns CDR1 MGHRA and CDR2 YSYEKL. Between the trimmed V and J ends, which lost 6 bases and 2 bases, there was a span of 8 bases.

Comment on this clone: One junction end does not reproduce the germline sequence, and a read error may be involved. This chain uses TRBV7-7 with TRBJ2-1, with TRBD2 identical over 8 bases. This CDR3 is built from 14 residues. From germline, CDR1 is SSHAT and CDR2 FNYEAQ (reference sequence). The CDR3 here is CASRATSGHNEQFF. CDR3 bases: TGTGCTAGCAGGGCAACTAGCGGTCACAATGAGCAGTTCTTC. The full variable domain, its missing parts supplied by reference TRBV7-7 and TRBJ2-1, is GAGVSQSPRYKVTKRGQDVTLRCDPISSHATLYWYQQALGQGPEFLTYFNYEAQPDKSGLPSDRFSAERPEGSISTLTIQRTEQRDSAMYRCASRATSGHNEQFFGPGTRLTVL.

The V gene is TRBV3-1 (or the pseudogene TRBV3-2), the J gene TRBJ1-1, with 7 bases matching TRBD1. Trimming cost V 2 bases and J 5 bases; bases outside gene matches: 14. CDR1 and CDR2 from the germline V gene are LGHDT and YNNKEL (reference sequence). This CDR3 has 17 amino acids. The CDR3 nucleotides are TGTGCCAGCAGCCAACAGGGCTGGAAGGACAGGCGGACTGAAGCTTTCTTT. Protein: CASSQQGWKDRRTEAFF.

The chain carries TRBV7-9 and TRBJ1-4; D might be TRBD1 (5 bases). CDR1 and CDR2 (germline): SEHNR, FQNEAQ (reference sequence). V lost 0 bases, J lost 8 bases, and 10 bases lay in between. The length of the CDR3 is 14 residues. CDR3 sequence reads: CASSLAGVREKLFF. The CDR3 bases are TGTGCCAGCAGCTTAGCAGGGGTCAGGGAAAAACTGTTTTTT.

The CDR3 bases are TGCGCCAGCAGCTGGACAGGGAGAGACGAGCCCCAGCATTTT. Residues: CASSWTGRDEPQHF. The chain links TRBV5-1 to TRBJ1-5; 8 bases fit TRBD1. There are 14 residues in the CDR3. Germline assignment: CDR1 SGHRS and CDR2 YFSETQ. Losses at the gene ends were 3 bases for V and 8 bases for J; bases not matched to a gene: 7. The full variable domain, rest sourced from reference TRBV5-1 and TRBJ1-5, is KAGVTQTPRYLIKTRGQQVTLSCSPISGHRSVSWYQQTPGQGLQFLFEYFSETQRNKGNFPGRFSGRQFSNSRSEMNVSTLELGDSALYLCASSWTGRDEPQHFGDGTRLSIL.

The chain links TRBV6-6 to TRBJ1-2; 8 bases are a match to TRBD1. Trimming cost V 6 bases and J 2 bases; bases outside gene matches: 5. Germline-derived CDR1 and CDR2 are MNHNY and SVGAGI (reference sequence). This CDR3 is 14 amino acids long. The CDR3 DNA reads as TGTGCCAGCAGGGGGGACAGGCTAAACTATGGCTACACCTTC. This sequence encodes CASRGDRLNYGYTF.

The chain is built from TRBV5-4 and TRBJ2-3, with no clear D. This CDR3 spans 14 amino acids. V lost 0 bases, J lost 0 bases, and 5 bases lay in between. Germline loops: CDR1 SGHNT, CDR2 YYREEE (reference sequence). CDR3 sequence reads: CASSLDFSTDTQYF. CDR3 in DNA: TGTGCCAGCAGCTTGGACTTTAGCACAGATACGCAGTATTTT.

The sample holds one count of this clone. The chain uses TRBV2 and TRBJ1-1; D not certain. V dropped 7 bases and J dropped 2 bases, with 5 bases sitting between them. The germline gives CDR1 SNHLY, CDR2 FYNNEI. The CDR3 contains 11 residues. CDR3 bases: TGTGCCAGCAAGAGAAACACTGAAGCTTTCTTT. Residues: CASKRNTEAFF.

The chain carries TRBV27 and TRBJ2-2, with TRBD2 identical over 7 bases. With V trimmed by 2 bases and J by 6 bases, 6 bases remained unmatched. Germline CDR1 and CDR2: MNHEY and SMNVEV (reference sequence). This CDR3 has 15 residues. The CDR3 sequence is CASSLRAGVPGELFF. The CDR3 DNA reads as TGTGCCAGCAGTTTAAGGGCGGGAGTCCCCGGGGAGCTGTTTTTT.

The chain joins TRBV2 to TRBJ1-5; no clear D gene. V was shortened by 5 bases and J by 7 bases, with 18 bases between the two germline ends. CDR3 length equals 15 residues. From germline, CDR1 is SNHLY and CDR2 FYNNEI. Here the CDR3 DNA reads TGTGCCAGCAGTCCCGCCGGCCAGGTCAGGCAGCCCCAGCATTTT. Translating gives CASSPAGQVRQPQHF. Full variable domain (missing parts from reference TRBV2 and TRBJ1-5): EPEVTQTPSHQVTQMGQEVILRCVPISNHLYFYWYRQILGQKVEFLVSFYNNEISEKSEIFDDQFSVERPDGSNFTLKIRSTKLEDSAMYFCASSPAGQVRQPQHFGDGTRLSIL.

The chain uses TRBV12-5 and TRBJ1-5; 7 nucleotides align to TRBD1. The CDR3 loop spans 16 amino acids. The V segment lost 7 bases and the J segment 0 bases; nucleotides outside the gene matches: 9. Germline assignment: CDR1 LGHNT and CDR2 FRNRAP. CDR3 amino acids: CASESGQRHSNQPQHF. The CDR3, as DNA: TGTGCTAGTGAGTCGGGACAGAGACATAGCAATCAGCCCCAGCATTTT.

This clone was found a few times. This CDR3 is CSAQGVGGTGELFF. The CDR3 nucleotides are TGCAGCGCCCAGGGGGTAGGGGGCACCGGGGAGCTGTTTTTT. The V gene is TRBV29-1, the J gene TRBJ2-2; 7 bases match TRBD1. The germline gives CDR1 SQVTM, CDR2 ANQGSEA. The CDR3 loop spans 14 amino acids. The ends lost 7 bases at V and 4 bases at J; junction bases unmatched: 9.

As for this clone: This sample includes further DNA sequences coding for the same CDR3. The chain carries TRBV4-3 and TRBJ2-1; 8 bases are a match to TRBD1. Trimming took 1 base from V and 5 from J; bases not matched to a gene: 4. CDR3 length equals 15 residues. Per germline, CDR1 LGHNA and CDR2 YSLEER. Here the CDR3 DNA reads TGCGCCAGCAGCCAAGGGGACAGGAGAAACAATGAGCAGTTCTTC. The encoded protein is CASSQGDRRNNEQFF.

This chain joins TRBV18 and TRBJ2-6; a weak D match, TRBD1 (5 bases). Looked up from germline, CDR1 is KGHSH and CDR2 is LQKENI. V was trimmed by 2 bases and J by 1 base, leaving 15 bases between them. This CDR3 has 18 amino acids. The CDR3 loop is CASSPKARDWSGANVLTF. The CDR3 DNA is TGTGCCAGCTCACCAAAGGCCAGGGATTGGTCTGGGGCCAACGTCCTGACTTTC.

The chain is built from TRBV29-1 and TRBJ2-5; 10 nucleotides match TRBD1. The V gene's germline CDR1 is SQVTM and CDR2 ANQGSEA. The J segment lost 4 bases and the V segment lost 6 bases, leaving 5 bases of the junction unmatched. The CDR3 sequence is 13 residues long. CDR3 coding DNA: TGCAGCGTCACCCGGGACAGGGGAGAGACCCAGTACTTC. This sequence encodes CSVTRDRGETQYF.

The V call is TRBV7-9, the J call TRBJ1-5; the match to TRBD1 covers 8 bases. Unmatched junction bases numbered 7, after V lost 5 bases and J lost 1 base. Per the germline V gene, CDR1 is SEHNR and CDR2 is FQNEAQ (reference sequence). There are 16 residues in the CDR3. As DNA, the CDR3 is TGTGCCAGCAGCCGCGGACAGGGTGGGAGCAATCAGCCCCAGCATTTT. This codes for CASSRGQGGSNQPQHF.

V gene TRBV3-1 (or the pseudogene TRBV3-2) combines with J gene TRBJ2-5, with TRBD1 matching over 7 bases. The CDR3 is made up of 15 amino acids. After removal of 3 bases from V and 0 bases from J, the junction contained 4 bases not matched to a gene. CDR1 is LGHDT and CDR2 is YNNKEL in the germline V gene (reference sequence). CDR3 nucleotides: TGTGCCAGCAGCCACAGGGGGAGTCACCAAGAGACCCAGTACTTC. This gives the protein CASSHRGSHQETQYF.

The chain recombines TRBV28 with TRBJ1-4; D not certain. The CDR3 loop spans 13 amino acids. Trimming removed 4 bases from V and 5 bases from J, with 8 bases in between. The germline CDR1 and CDR2 sequences are MDHEN and SYDVKM. This CDR3 reads CASSSVPNEKLFF. The CDR3 DNA reads as TGTGCCAGCAGTTCCGTCCCGAATGAAAAACTGTTTTTT.

This sequence joins TRBV27 and TRBJ1-1, with a tentative D call TRBD1 (6 bases). V was cut by 4 bases and J by 0 bases, with 12 bases left in between. The CDR3 has 15 residues. Germline values: CDR1 MNHEY, CDR2 SMNVEV (reference sequence). The CDR3 nucleotides are TGTGCCAGCAGTTCCGACAGGTTCATGAACACTGAAGCTTTCTTT. Residues: CASSSDRFMNTEAFF.

The chain has TRBV19 and TRBJ2-7; TRBD1 matches 7 bases. Looked up from germline, CDR1 is LNHDA and CDR2 is SQIVND (reference sequence). The CDR3 is 15 amino acids. V was clipped by 4 bases and J by 7 bases; unmatched bases: 13. CDR3 loop: CASSTTGVGPREQYF. The CDR3 DNA follows: TGTGCCAGTAGTACAACAGGGGTAGGGCCGCGGGAGCAGTACTTC.

The rearrangement uses TRBV7-6 and TRBJ2-2; 12 bases fit TRBD2. V was clipped by 0 bases and J by 0 bases; unmatched bases: 5. CDR3 size: 19 residues. CDR1 is SGHVS and CDR2 is FNYEAQ in the germline V gene. The CDR3 DNA reads TGTGCCAGCAGCTTAGCGAGGACTAGCGGGATTTCGAACACCGGGGAGCTGTTTTTT. Amino acids: CASSLARTSGISNTGELFF.

The chain is built from TRBV9 and TRBJ1-1; 7 nucleotides agree with TRBD1. Looked up from germline, CDR1 is SGDLS and CDR2 is YYNGEE. Germline trimming cut 0 bases from V and 2 bases from J; bases unmatched to any gene: 4. The CDR3 totals 15 residues. The chain's CDR3 is CASSVVGTANTEAFF. CDR3 DNA sequence: TGTGCCAGCAGCGTAGTAGGGACAGCTAACACTGAAGCTTTCTTT.

The CDR3 DNA follows: TGCGCCAGCAGCTCGGGCCGACTAGCAGGGCGCTACGAGCAGTACTTC. Translated: CASSSGRLAGRYEQYF. The chain carries TRBV5-1 and TRBJ2-7; TRBD2 aligns across 7 bases. Germline CDR1 is SGHRS and CDR2 is YFSETQ. CDR3 length: 16 residues. The J segment lost 3 bases and the V segment lost 3 bases, leaving 12 bases of the junction unmatched. Filled out from reference TRBV5-1 and TRBJ2-7, the complete variable domain reads KAGVTQTPRYLIKTRGQQVTLSCSPISGHRSVSWYQQTPGQGLQFLFEYFSETQRNKGNFPGRFSGRQFSNSRSEMNVSTLELGDSALYLCASSSGRLAGRYEQYFGPGTRLTVT.

The chain employs TRBV6-2 or TRBV6-3 and TRBJ2-7, with TRBD1 identical over 11 bases. Germline values: CDR1 MNHEY, CDR2 SVGEGT. V shed 5 bases, J shed 4 bases, and the junction held 7 bases outside the gene matches. This CDR3 has 15 residues. The CDR3, as DNA: TGTGCCAGCAGTCCACCCGGGACAGGGGGATACGAGCAGTACTTC. It translates to CASSPPGTGGYEQYF.

The chain is built from TRBV14 and TRBJ2-7, with TRBD2 matching over 15 bases. The germline V gene has CDR1 SGHDN and CDR2 FVKESK. V shed 5 bases, J shed 5 bases, and the junction held 16 bases outside the gene matches. The CDR3 extends over 19 amino acids. The CDR3 is CASSFRTSGRAVGRDEQYF. DNA for the CDR3: TGTGCCAGCAGCTTTCGGACTAGCGGGAGGGCCGTCGGTCGGGACGAGCAGTACTTC.

The genes are TRBV19 and TRBJ1-4; tentatively, D is TRBD1 (5 bases). CDR3 length: 14 amino acids. Germline values: CDR1 LNHDA, CDR2 SQIVND (reference sequence). Trimming removed 6 bases from V and 5 bases from J, with 13 bases in between. In DNA form, the CDR3 reads TGTGCCAGTAGCGCAGGGAGGAAAAATGAAAAACTGTTTTTT. It encodes CASSAGRKNEKLFF.